What follows are 11 T cell receptor beta chains derived from one specimen sequenced in a study of T cells in localized non-small cell lung cancer. Repertoires were generated with immunoSEQ multiplex PCR, while TCRdb's copy carries only in-frame clones and drops some. This table holds tens of thousands of clones, 87% found once. The material sequenced was peripheral blood, taken before any cancer treatment. Receptors originate from a man aged 35 to 70 with stage I squamous cell lung carcinoma.

Only a few counts were recorded for this clone. The rearrangement joins TRBV4-1 to TRBJ1-6; the D is unclear. Germline loops: CDR1 MGHRA, CDR2 YSYEKL. CDR3 length equals 14 residues. V was cut by 6 bases and J by 7 bases, with 13 bases left in between. CDR3 in DNA: TGCGCCAGCAGTCCCGATAGGCTAAATTCACCCCTCCACTTT. This translates into CASSPDRLNSPLHF.

The rearrangement links TRBV4-2 to TRBJ1-1; TRBD1 matches 9 bases. This CDR3 is built from 17 residues. Germline V gene sequence: CDR1 LGHNA, CDR2 YNFKEQ. V lost 3 bases to trimming and J lost 5 bases; unmatched junction nucleotides: 13. DNA for the CDR3: TGTGCCAGCAGCCAGGGATCCCCAGGACAGGGGTATACTGAAGCTTTCTTT. Translated: CASSQGSPGQGYTEAFF.

This clone was seen once. CDR3 protein: CASSSWTSNDKNIQYF. CDR3 DNA sequence: TGTGCCAGCAGTTCTTGGACCAGTAATGACAAAAACATTCAGTACTTC. The V and J genes are TRBV28 and TRBJ2-4; the D is unclear. Germline-derived CDR1 and CDR2 are MDHEN and SYDVKM. The CDR3 runs to 16 residues. Trimming took 4 bases from V and 3 from J, leaving 16 bases between them.

The V and J genes are TRBV7-9 and TRBJ1-5; D is unclear. The germline V gene has CDR1 SEHNR and CDR2 FQNEAQ (reference sequence). This CDR3 comprises 16 residues. Between the trimmed V and J ends, which lost 1 base and 2 bases, there was a span of 12 bases. The CDR3: CASSLGGPLGNQPQHF. Here the CDR3 DNA reads TGTGCCAGCAGCTTAGGAGGGCCCTTGGGCAATCAGCCCCAGCATTTT. The full variable domain, completed using reference TRBV7-9 and TRBJ1-5, is DTGVSQNPRHKITKRGQNVTFRCDPISEHNRLYWYRQTLGQGPEFLTYFQNEAQLEKSRLLSDRFSAERPKGSFSTLEIQRTEQGDSAMYLCASSLGGPLGNQPQHFGDGTRLSIL.

The chain has TRBV18 and TRBJ2-3; D is perhaps TRBD1 (6 bases). The V end was cut by 1 base, the J end by 0 bases, with 14 bases between. The germline CDR1 and CDR2 sequences are KGHSH and LQKENI. The CDR3 has 17 residues. The CDR3 DNA reads as TGTGCCAGCTCACCACGTCTGACAGGTGGAAGCACAGATACGCAGTATTTT. It translates to CASSPRLTGGSTDTQYF.

The chain couples TRBV5-6 to TRBJ1-4; 7 bases are a match to TRBD1. J lost 4 bases, V lost 3 bases, and 6 bases had no gene match. The CDR3 runs to 15 residues. Germline V gives CDR1 SGHDT, CDR2 YYEEEE. The CDR3 here is CASSYGRGGNEKLFF. The CDR3 DNA is TGTGCCAGCAGCTACGGCAGGGGGGGTAATGAAAAACTGTTTTTT.

V and J are TRBV5-1 and TRBJ2-5; D possibly corresponds to TRBD1 (6 bases). Trimming cost V 4 bases and J 6 bases, with 16 bases left between them. The CDR3 extends over 14 amino acids. Germline V CDR1 and CDR2: SGHRS, YFSETQ. CDR3 DNA sequence: TGCGCCAGCAGCCAGGGGACCAACCGCCAGACCCAGTACTTC. This translates into CASSQGTNRQTQYF.

This chain uses TRBV29-1 with TRBJ1-1; TRBD1 might be the D (6 bases). Per the germline V gene, CDR1 is SQVTM and CDR2 is ANQGSEA. This CDR3 region has 13 residues. V was trimmed by 4 bases and J by 2 bases, leaving 11 bases between them. The CDR3 DNA reads TGCAGCGTTGGGACAGAATTAAACACTGAAGCTTTCTTT. Translating gives CSVGTELNTEAFF.

The sample holds one count of this clone. The V gene is TRBV5-8, the J gene TRBJ1-2; 7 nucleotides align to TRBD1. Germline CDR1 reads SGHTS; CDR2 reads YDEGEE. The CDR3 sequence is 13 residues long. V lost 6 bases to trimming and J lost 5 bases; unmatched junction nucleotides: 7. CDR3 in DNA: TGTGCCAGCACCTCAGACAGGGCATATGGCTACACCTTC. It translates to CASTSDRAYGYTF.

V usage is TRBV5-1 and J usage is TRBJ2-1, with D possibly being TRBD2 (5 bases). There are 15 residues in the CDR3. Germline V lookup: CDR1 SGHRS, CDR2 YFSETQ. The V and J ends lost 5 bases and 5 bases respectively, with 17 bases between them. CDR3 sequence: CASSWAGLGDNEQFF. Here the CDR3 DNA reads TGCGCCAGCAGTTGGGCCGGACTCGGTGACAATGAGCAGTTCTTC.

This chain connects TRBV18 to TRBJ2-3; TRBD2 aligns across 14 bases. J was trimmed by 5 bases and V by 0 bases; bases with no gene match: 4. Germline V lookup: CDR1 KGHSH, CDR2 LQKENI. The CDR3 contains 17 residues. CDR3 nucleotide sequence: TGTGCCAGCTCACCACCGACTAGCGGGGGGGTCCGAGATACGCAGTATTTT. Amino acid sequence: CASSPPTSGGVRDTQYF.